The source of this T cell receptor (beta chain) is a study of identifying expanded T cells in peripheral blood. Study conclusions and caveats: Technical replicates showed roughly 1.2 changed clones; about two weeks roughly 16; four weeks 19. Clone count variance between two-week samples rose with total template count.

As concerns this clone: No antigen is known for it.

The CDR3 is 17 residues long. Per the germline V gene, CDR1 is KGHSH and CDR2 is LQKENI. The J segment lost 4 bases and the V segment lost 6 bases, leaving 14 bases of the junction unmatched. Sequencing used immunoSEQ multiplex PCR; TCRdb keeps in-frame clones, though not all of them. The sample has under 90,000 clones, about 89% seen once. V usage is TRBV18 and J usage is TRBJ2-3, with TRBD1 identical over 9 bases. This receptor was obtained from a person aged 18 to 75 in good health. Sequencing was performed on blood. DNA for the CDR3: TGTGCCAGCTCTCTGGACGCTACAGGGGGCAGGCCAGATACGCAGTATTTT. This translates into CASSLDATGGRPDTQYF.